This record looks at one T cell receptor (beta chain) sequence and its context. Its target is unknown. This sample stems from a study of graft-versus-host responses after intestinal transplantation. About the research overall: Multivisceral, liver-intestinal, or isolated intestinal transplants were given to recipients. Recipients across the board were started on anti-thymocyte globulin induction, then kept on tacrolimus and steroids for two to three years. Whole-study findings and limits: The authors found GvH clones in recipient marrow, some appearing first in ileum or blood. The study found high graft-versus-host to host-versus-graft clonal ratios in allografts of patients with graft-donor T cell macrochimerism.

Sequencing was performed with immunoSEQ multiplex PCR; in TCRdb, only in-frame clones are kept and a portion is missing. The sample has approximately 78,000 clones, around 86% seen once; the top ten hold more than 7%. Germline values: CDR1 MNHEY, CDR2 SMNVEV (reference sequence). Trimming cost V 5 bases and J 4 bases, with 10 bases left between them. This CDR3 comprises 13 residues. The sequences come from unstimulated CD8+ T cells sorted from spleen or lymph node cells, collected before transplant. This TCR was sampled from a human donor who was the organ donor for an intestinal transplant. The chain is built from TRBV27 and TRBJ2-3; D not certain. CDR3 nucleotide sequence: TGTGCCAGCAGTCATGGACGTTCAGATACGCAGTATTTT. Its protein is CASSHGRSDTQYF.